This T cell receptor beta chain was documented in a study of blood T cell repertoires in COVID-19. Study context: Whether acute or convalescent, the COVID-19 samples came from the United States, Italy and Spain. T cells, B-cell-depleted T cells, or PBMCs supplied cDNA or gDNA.

How the authors handled the data: Cell counts per sample came from amplifying reference gene primers. Sequencing used immunoSEQ multiplex PCR; TCRdb keeps in-frame clones, though not all of them. V and J calls and clone size are copied from that table; D and trimming were computed from the DNA. The sample carries tens of thousands of clones, 70% to 90% recorded once. Material for sequencing was peripheral blood. This sequence was found in a man aged 50 or older with acute or convalescent COVID-19.

The CDR3 spells CASSYGGQIIETQYF. The CDR3 DNA reads TGTGCCAGCAGTTACGGGGGACAGATTATAGAGACCCAGTACTTC. The gene calls are TRBV6-5 and TRBJ2-5; 7 bases map to TRBD1. The CDR3 is 15 residues long. V gave up 2 bases and J gave up 4 bases; unmatched junction bases: 7. Germline values: CDR1 MNHEY, CDR2 SVGAGI.